This is a list of T cell receptor beta chains from one sample in a study of blood T cell repertoires in COVID-19. Method: immunoSEQ multiplex PCR; TCRdb's copy keeps in-frame clones and lacks some. The table records 200,000 to 250,000 clones, 80% to 90% of them present only once. Sequencing was performed on PBMCs or T cells enriched from blood (not recorded which). The receptor source for this set is a woman in her twenties or thirties who had recovered from COVID-19. Each CDR3 is given with its conserved first and last residue. The D gene is left open where the match is weak. Clone size is shown for a subset of rows, as once, few, many or a class of expanded clone.

>NA|NA|TRBV19|TRBJ1-1
TGTGCCAGTAAGTACTCCACCATGAACACTGAAGCTTTCTTT
CASKYSTMNTEAFF
>NA|once|TRBV7-2|TRBJ1-4
TGTGCCAGCAGCTTAGGTTTGGGACTTAATGAAAAACTGTTTTTT
CASSLGLGLNEKLFF
>TRBD1|NA|TRBV9|TRBJ1-3
TGTGCCAGCAGCCTCGGACAGGGAACTGGAAACACCATATATTTT
CASSLGQGTGNTIYF
>NA|few|TRBV18|TRBJ1-6
TGTGCCAGCTCACCTGGACAGCCGAATTCACCCCTCCACTTT
CASSPGQPNSPLHF
>TRBD2|NA|TRBV7-6|TRBJ2-1
TGTGCCAGCAGCTTAAGGGCTAGCGGGATCTTCAATGAGCAGTTCTTC
CASSLRASGIFNEQFF
>NA|NA|TRBV30|TRBJ2-3
TGTGCCTGGACTCCAGCGGATACGCAGTATTTT
CAWTPADTQYF
>TRBD2|once|TRBV27|TRBJ2-7
TGTGCCAGCAGCCTTAGAGGCGGGAGCCCCTCCTACGAGCAGTACTTC
CASSLRGGSPSYEQYF
>NA|once|TRBV4-3|TRBJ1-1
TGCGCCAGCAGCCAAGAAGTAAACAGGGAAGCTTTCTTT
CASSQEVNREAFF
>NA|NA|TRBV6-1|TRBJ1-5
TGTGCCAGCAGTGAACTCGGGGGGGAAATTCGACAGCCCCAGCATTTT
CASSELGGEIRQPQHF
>NA|NA|TRBV11-3|TRBJ2-7
TGTGCCAGCAGCGCGGGCGGAACTTCCTCCTACGAGCAGTACTTC
CASSAGGTSSYEQYF
>NA|NA|TRBV4-3|TRBJ2-5
TGCGCCAGCAGCCAAGATATTTCAGGGGGGGAGACCCAGTACTTC
CASSQDISGGETQYF
>TRBD2|once|TRBV6-5|TRBJ2-3
TGTGCCAGCAGTTACCGCCCAGCGGGGAGCACAGATACGCAGTATTTT
CASSYRPAGSTDTQYF
>TRBD2|NA|TRBV28|TRBJ2-7
TGTGCCAGCAGCTCGTATCCCGGGACTAGCGGGGTTAGGTCCGAGCAGTACTTC
CASSSYPGTSGVRSEQYF
>TRBD2|NA|TRBV7-7|TRBJ2-7
TGTGCTAGCAGCCAGCTAGCGGGAGGTTCCTACGAGCAGTACTTC
CASSQLAGGSYEQYF
>NA|NA|TRBV28|TRBJ1-2
TGTGCCAGCAGTCCGTTAGCCCATGGCTACACCTTC
CASSPLAHGYTF